A single sample is the source of the 20 T cell receptor beta chains below, sequenced in a study of blood T cell repertoires in COVID-19. Profiled with immunoSEQ multiplex PCR; TCRdb holds only in-frame clones, not every one. The sample records 130,000 to 150,000 clones, around 80% being singletons. What was sequenced was peripheral blood. These receptor sequences come from a human donor in a cohort sampled during active COVID-19.

The V gene is TRBV5-4, the J gene TRBJ1-1; TRBD1 agrees at 9 bases. The ends lost 4 bases at V and 5 bases at J; junction bases unmatched: 6. This CDR3 has 14 amino acids. CDR1 is SGHNT and CDR2 is YYREEE in the germline V gene (reference sequence). The CDR3 reads CASSHGQGRTEAFF. CDR3 nucleotide sequence: TGTGCCAGCAGCCATGGACAGGGGCGAACTGAAGCTTTCTTT.

The chain has TRBV28 and TRBJ1-2; 7 positions agree with TRBD1. The CDR3 has 11 amino acids. CDR1 and CDR2 from the germline V gene are MDHEN and SYDVKM. Unmatched junction bases numbered 0, after V lost 7 bases and J lost 4 bases. This CDR3 is CASTGGYGYTF. CDR3 nucleotide sequence: TGTGCCAGCACAGGGGGCTATGGCTACACCTTC.

CDR3 sequence: CASSLARETGNEKLFF. Written as DNA, the CDR3 is TGTGCCAGCAGCTTGGCCCGTGAGACAGGGAACGAAAAACTGTTTTTT. J is TRBJ1-4 and V is TRBV5-4; TRBD1 matches at 7 bases. CDR1 is SGHNT and CDR2 is YYREEE in the germline V gene (reference sequence). Trimming removed 0 bases from V and 8 bases from J; junction bases left unmatched: 10. The CDR3 sequence is 16 residues long. Based on the CDR3 plus reference TRBV5-4 and TRBJ1-4, the full variable domain is ETGVTQSPTHLIKTRGQQVTLRCSSQSGHNTVSWYQQALGQGPQFIFQYYREEENGRGNFPPRFSGLQFPNYSSELNVNALELDDSALYLCASSLARETGNEKLFFGSGTQLSVL.

This sequence joins TRBV29-1 and TRBJ2-7; 9 bases agree with TRBD1. Germline values: CDR1 SQVTM, CDR2 ANQGSEA. V trimming: 7 bases; J trimming: 1 base; junction bases outside the gene matches: 5. This CDR3 has 13 amino acids. CDR3 protein: CSGDREWSYEQYF. CDR3 DNA sequence: TGCAGCGGGGACAGGGAATGGTCCTACGAGCAGTACTTC.

This clone was picked up a small number of times. This chain connects TRBV5-1 to TRBJ1-2, with a weak D call TRBD1 (6 bases). Trimming cost V 4 bases and J 2 bases, with 15 bases left between them. CDR1 and CDR2 (germline): SGHRS, YFSETQ. The CDR3 extends over 15 amino acids. CDR3 sequence reads: CASSRIQGENYGYTF. DNA of the CDR3: TGCGCCAGCAGCCGTATACAGGGAGAGAACTATGGCTACACCTTC.

This chain connects TRBV12-3 or TRBV12-4 to TRBJ1-2, with 7 bases fitting TRBD1. CDR3 length: 13 residues. The V and J ends lost 7 bases and 8 bases, in that order; junction bases with no gene match: 10. The CDR3 DNA reads as TGTGCCAGCATTCTCGACAGGGCTGAAGGCTACACCTTC. Its protein product is CASILDRAEGYTF.

This clone occurred once. The chain employs TRBV5-5 and TRBJ2-7; D possibly corresponds to TRBD1 (6 bases). Germline CDR1 SGHKS, CDR2 YYEKEE (reference sequence). The CDR3 contains 18 residues. The ends were cut back, 0 bases at V and 0 bases at J, with 19 bases in the middle. The CDR3 nucleotides are TGTGCCAGCAGCTTGGCCTTCAAAAAGGGGGTCCACTCCTACGAGCAGTACTTC. Protein sequence: CASSLAFKKGVHSYEQYF.

The chain joins TRBV5-1 to TRBJ2-2; D possibly corresponds to TRBD1 (6 bases). This CDR3 is 15 amino acids long. The germline V gene has CDR1 SGHRS and CDR2 YFSETQ. The germline V and J ends were trimmed by 0 bases and 5 bases, with 11 bases remaining between them. The CDR3 region has the DNA TGCGCCAGCAGCTTGGGAGTCAGGGGAACCGGGGAGCTGTTTTTT. This translates into CASSLGVRGTGELFF.

The chain uses TRBV3-1 (or the pseudogene TRBV3-2) and TRBJ2-5; TRBD2 agrees at 9 bases. V lost 6 bases to trimming and J lost 1 base; unmatched junction nucleotides: 6. CDR3 length equals 15 residues. Germline V gene lookup returns CDR1 LGHDT and CDR2 YNNKEL (reference sequence). The CDR3 DNA is TGTGCCAGCAGTGGTAGCGGGGGTACCCAAGAGACCCAGTACTTC. The encoded protein is CASSGSGGTQETQYF.

The chain couples TRBV12-3 or TRBV12-4 to TRBJ1-2, with 7 bases identical to TRBD1. V shed 4 bases, J shed 7 bases, and the junction held 6 bases outside the gene matches. The CDR3 has 13 residues. This CDR3 is CASSYRGSSGYTF. The CDR3 DNA sequence: TGTGCCAGCAGTTACAGGGGCTCCTCTGGCTACACCTTC.

The V gene is TRBV24-1, the J gene TRBJ2-2; perhaps TRBD1 as D (6 bases). The germline gives CDR1 KGHDR, CDR2 SFDVKD. V was trimmed by 7 bases and J by 1 base, leaving 12 bases between them. The CDR3 is made up of 15 amino acids. The CDR3 protein is CATRTGRGNTGELFF. The CDR3 DNA reads TGTGCCACCAGAACAGGGCGTGGGAACACCGGGGAGCTGTTTTTT.

This clone appeared once. The CDR3 is CASSPERGRTGELFF. CDR3 sequence (DNA): TGTGCCAGCAGCCCGGAGCGGGGGCGGACCGGGGAGCTGTTTTTT. This chain joins TRBV21-1 and TRBJ2-2; TRBD2, the table's D call, was not compared with the DNA. TRBV21-1 is a documented pseudogene. This CDR3 comprises 15 residues.

The chain links TRBV6-2 or TRBV6-3 to TRBJ2-2; possible D gene TRBD1, 5 bases. Germline V gives CDR1 MNHEY, CDR2 SVGEGT. The CDR3 loop spans 19 amino acids. V gave up 5 bases and J gave up 3 bases, with 25 bases separating them. CDR3 sequence reads: CASSIFAIQGWFDTGELFF. Written as DNA, the CDR3 is TGTGCCAGCAGTATCTTTGCAATTCAGGGATGGTTTGACACCGGGGAGCTGTTTTTT.

The CDR3 reads CASSLDMNYGYTF. The CDR3 DNA sequence: TGTGCCAGCAGTTTGGACATGAACTATGGCTACACCTTC. The rearrangement joins TRBV27 to TRBJ1-2, with a tentative D call TRBD1 (5 bases). CDR1 and CDR2 (germline): MNHEY, SMNVEV (reference sequence). The CDR3 is 13 residues long. The V and J ends lost 3 bases and 2 bases respectively, with 7 bases between them.

The V gene is TRBV19, the J gene TRBJ1-3; maybe TRBD1 (5 bases). Trimming took 5 bases from V and 2 from J, leaving 7 bases between them. This CDR3 is built from 13 residues. Germline-derived CDR1 and CDR2 are LNHDA and SQIVND (reference sequence). Here the CDR3 reads CASSQGAGNTIYF. As DNA, the CDR3 is TGTGCCAGTAGTCAGGGTGCTGGAAACACCATATATTTT.

V usage is TRBV27 and J usage is TRBJ1-6; TRBD1 matches at 9 bases. Trimming removed 5 bases from V and 12 bases from J; junction bases left unmatched: 14. The CDR3 totals 16 residues. The germline gives CDR1 MNHEY, CDR2 SMNVEV (reference sequence). The CDR3 spells CASSKPAGQGVVPLHF. The CDR3 DNA sequence: TGTGCCAGCAGTAAACCAGCGGGACAGGGAGTCGTACCCCTCCACTTT.

This clone has just a few counts. This chain joins TRBV3-1 (or the pseudogene TRBV3-2) and TRBJ1-2; the D is unclear. The CDR3 contains 15 residues. The V and J ends lost 2 bases and 3 bases respectively, with 13 bases between them. Per the germline V gene, CDR1 is LGHDT and CDR2 is YNNKEL (reference sequence). CDR3 residues: CASSQLSRWDYGYTF. DNA of the CDR3: TGTGCCAGCAGCCAATTATCCAGGTGGGACTATGGCTACACCTTC.

This sequence joins TRBV9 and TRBJ2-6, with TRBD1 identical over 7 bases. CDR1 is SGDLS and CDR2 is YYNGEE in the germline V gene. V shed 3 bases and J 2 bases; nucleotides not matched to a gene: 2. The CDR3 runs to 15 residues. CDR3 in amino acids: CASSEDRAGANVLTF. The CDR3 bases are TGTGCCAGCAGCGAAGACAGGGCTGGGGCCAACGTCCTGACTTTC.

This sequence joins TRBV28 and TRBJ1-3; D gene unclear. The germline V gene encodes CDR1 MDHEN and CDR2 SYDVKM. The CDR3 consists of 13 residues. V was cut by 2 bases and J by 7 bases, with 9 bases left in between. CDR3 coding DNA: TGTGCCAGCAGTTTAACTTTGGAGAACACCATATATTTT. Amino acid sequence: CASSLTLENTIYF.

This clone was picked up a small number of times. V usage is TRBV2 and J usage is TRBJ2-6; TRBD1 might be the D (5 bases). This CDR3 contains 18 residues. V was shortened by 5 bases and J by 4 bases, with 21 bases between the two germline ends. Germline V gene data show CDR1 as SNHLY and CDR2 as FYNNEI. This CDR3 is CASSQGPLPGLGANVLTF. CDR3 nucleotide sequence: TGTGCCAGCAGTCAAGGCCCGCTACCAGGGCTCGGGGCCAACGTCCTGACTTTC.